Listed below are T cell receptor beta chains from one sample, sequenced in a study of cytomegalovirus exposure and HLA in healthy donors. Libraries were prepared by immunoSEQ multiplex PCR; TCRdb keeps only in-frame clonotypes and omits some of them. This table holds about 110,000 clones, around 85% found once. Sequencing was carried out using PBMCs. The receptors were sampled from a woman between 18 and 30 years old in good health and CMV-seronegative. Both conserved end residues are part of each CDR3. Fields, in order: clone size, J gene, V gene, D gene, CDR3 DNA, CDR3 protein. A D gene is named only where the DNA matches it firmly. Clone size appears in some rows only: once, few, many, or a class for an expanded clone.

. | TRBJ2-7 | TRBV4-1 | TRBD2 | TGCGCCAGCAGCCAGAGCGGGGGGGCCTCCTACGAGCAGTACTTC | CASSQSGGASYEQYF
once | TRBJ1-1 | TRBV27 | . | TGTGCCAGCAGCGGGAACACTGAAGCTTTCTTT | CASSGNTEAFF
. | TRBJ1-1 | TRBV19 | . | TGTGCCAGTAGTCCTCAAGGGGGGAACACTGAAGCTTTCTTT | CASSPQGGNTEAFF
once | TRBJ2-7 | TRBV28 | TRBD2 | TGTGCCAGCAGTTTAGCGGGGGGGCGGGAGCAGTACTTC | CASSLAGGREQYF
. | TRBJ1-1 | TRBV7-9 | TRBD1 | TGTGCCAGCAGCTTACGGGACAGGGGTGAAGCTTTCTTT | CASSLRDRGEAFF
. | TRBJ2-7 | TRBV25-1 | TRBD2 | TGTGCCAGCAGTGGTGGACTAGCGGGGGGCCGTAACACCTACGAGCAGTACTTC | CASSGGLAGGRNTYEQYF
. | TRBJ1-5 | TRBV27 | TRBD1 | TGTGCCAGCAGTCTAGGGACAGCCAATCAGCCCCAGCATTTT | CASSLGTANQPQHF
. | TRBJ1-2 | TRBV15 | . | TGTGCCACCAGCAGAGATTTGTCGGGGGGATTGATCTTC | CATSRDLSGGLIF
few | TRBJ2-7 | TRBV7-9 | . | TGTGCCAGCAGCCCCGGTTTGGAGCAGTACTTC | CASSPGLEQYF
. | TRBJ1-1 | TRBV9 | . | TGTGCCAGCAGCGCGGACGGGATGAACACTGAAGCTTTCTTT | CASSADGMNTEAFF
. | TRBJ1-1 | TRBV19 | . | TGTGCCAGTAGTATCTTGGGACAGAACACTGAAGCTTTCTTT | CASSILGQNTEAFF
. | TRBJ1-6 | TRBV27 | . | TGTGCCAGCAGTTTCGGGGGAGACAATTCACCCCTCCACTTT | CASSFGGDNSPLHF
. | TRBJ1-1 | TRBV9 | TRBD1 | TGTGCCAGCAGCGGCCGGGACAGAGCGAACACTGAAGCTTTCTTT | CASSGRDRANTEAFF
. | TRBJ1-5 | TRBV4-1 | . | TGCGCCAGCAGCCAACCTAATCAGCCCCAGCATTTT | CASSQPNQPQHF
. | TRBJ1-2 | TRBV4-1 | . | TGCGCCAGCAGCCAAGGGACAGACGCTAACTATGGCTACACCTTC | CASSQGTDANYGYTF
. | TRBJ1-4 | TRBV6-6 | . | TGTGCCAGCAGTTATCGGGGGGCTTATGAAAAACTGTTTTTT | CASSYRGAYEKLFF
. | TRBJ1-6 | TRBV27 | TRBD1 | TGTGCCAGCAGTTATGGACAGGGTCCCAATTCACCCCTCCACTTT | CASSYGQGPNSPLHF
. | TRBJ2-2 | TRBV5-4 | . | TGTGCCAGCAGCTTAAAAGGGGCTACCGGGGAGCTGTTTTTT | CASSLKGATGELFF
. | TRBJ2-3 | TRBV18 | . | TGTGCCAGCTCACCGGGACTGGAAGATACGCAGTATTTT | CASSPGLEDTQYF
. | TRBJ1-6 | TRBV4-1 | TRBD1 | TGCGCCAGCAGCGGGACAGGGAATTCACCCCTCCACTTT | CASSGTGNSPLHF
. | TRBJ2-1 | TRBV7-9 | . | TGTGCCAGCAGCGATCAGGGGCACAACAATGAGCAGTTCTTC | CASSDQGHNNEQFF
. | TRBJ1-1 | TRBV19 | TRBD1 | TGTGCCAGTAGATCTCAGGGGGTGAACACTGAAGCTTTCTTT | CASRSQGVNTEAFF